This TCR beta chain came from a study of graft-versus-host responses after intestinal transplantation. The repertoire was sequenced with immunoSEQ multiplex PCR; TCRdb's copy has only in-frame clones and lacks some. The repertoire consists of 100,000 to 140,000 clones, with 87% occurring once and the leading ten covering less than 0.85%. CDR1 and CDR2 (germline): SGHRS, YFSETQ. This CDR3 contains 15 residues. With 6 bases clipped from V and 3 bases from J, the junction kept 8 bases outside the gene matches. General observations from the study: Maximum circulating GvH clone levels tracked with early post-transplant HvG decreases.

This clone was seen once. Its antigen is still unknown. The clonotype comes from a human donor who was the organ donor for an intestinal transplant. Material: unstimulated CD4+ T cells sorted from spleen or lymph node cells, obtained before transplant. The rearrangement joins TRBV5-1 to TRBJ2-2, with 7 positions matching TRBD2. DNA of the CDR3: TGCGCCAGCACCGGCGGGAGTTTTTACACCGGGGAGCTGTTTTTT. This translates into CASTGGSFYTGELFF.